These 16 T cell receptor beta chains came from one sample sequenced in a study of technical replicates of blood from a handful of donors. Clones were read by immunoSEQ multiplex PCR, and TCRdb kept only the in-frame ones, dropping some. The top ten clones hold 0.2% to 0.3% of a sample with 80,000 to 95,000 clones, over 85% of them seen once. Input material: T cells isolated from PBMCs. The receptors shown here come from a human donor in good health.

This chain connects TRBV15 to TRBJ2-1; 14 bases line up with TRBD2. CDR1 is LNHNV, CDR2 YYDKDF, per germline (reference sequence). V shed 3 bases, J shed 5 bases, and the junction held 3 bases outside the gene matches. There are 16 residues in the CDR3. This CDR3 is CATSSAGLAGDNEQFF. The DNA for the CDR3 is TGTGCCACCAGCAGTGCGGGACTAGCGGGGGACAATGAGCAGTTCTTC.

This rearrangement joins TRBV6-5 to TRBJ2-1, with D possibly being TRBD1 (5 bases). This CDR3 is 16 amino acids long. From germline, CDR1 is MNHEY and CDR2 SVGAGI. Trimming left V 2 bases short and J 2 bases short, with 13 bases between. In DNA, the CDR3 is TGTGCCAGCAGTTACCAAAGAGACAGCCCCTACAATGAGCAGTTCTTC. It yields the protein CASSYQRDSPYNEQFF.

This rearrangement joins TRBV12-5 to TRBJ1-3, with D possibly being TRBD1 (5 bases). Germline CDR1 is LGHNT and CDR2 is FRNRAP. CDR3 length: 16 amino acids. Deletions cut 3 bases from V and 3 bases from J, with 15 bases between. The CDR3 protein is CASGFVMGGVGNTIYF. The CDR3 coding sequence is TGTGCTAGTGGTTTTGTTATGGGAGGGGTTGGAAACACCATATATTTT. Full variable domain (rest looked up from reference TRBV12-5 and TRBJ1-3): DARVTQTPRHKVTEMGQEVTMRCQPILGHNTVFWYRQTMMQGLELLAYFRNRAPLDDSGMPKDRFSAEMPDATLATLKIQPSEPRDSAVYFCASGFVMGGVGNTIYFGEGSWLTVV.

This clone has only one observation. The chain carries TRBV7-6 and TRBJ1-3, with D possibly being TRBD1 (6 bases). The germline V gene encodes CDR1 SGHVS and CDR2 FNYEAQ. There are 16 residues in the CDR3. V was shortened by 3 bases and J by 0 bases, with 12 bases between the two germline ends. CDR3 coding DNA: TGTGCCAGCAGCTTTGCCACAGGGTCCTCTGGAAACACCATATATTTT. Its protein product is CASSFATGSSGNTIYF.

In DNA, the CDR3 is TGTGCTTCCTCCCTAGCGGGGACTGAAGCTTTCTTT. It encodes CASSLAGTEAFF. The V and J genes are TRBV12-5 and TRBJ1-1, with D hard to call. Trimming cost V 11 bases and J 5 bases, with 15 bases left between them. Germline V gene sequence: CDR1 LGHNT, CDR2 FRNRAP. The CDR3 extends over 12 amino acids.

The rearrangement links TRBV6-5 to TRBJ2-7; TRBD2 matches at 10 bases. The germline V gene encodes CDR1 MNHEY and CDR2 SVGAGI. CDR3 length equals 15 residues. After removal of 6 bases from V and 2 bases from J, the junction contained 7 bases not matched to a gene. For the CDR3, the DNA is TGTGCCAGCAGCATTAGCGGGAGGAACGCCTACGAGCAGTACTTC. It is translated as CASSISGRNAYEQYF.

In its sample, this clone ranks as medium-sized. V gene TRBV6-6 combines with J gene TRBJ2-7, with 8 bases aligning to TRBD1. With V trimmed by 5 bases and J by 2 bases, 2 bases remained unmatched. The length of the CDR3 is 13 residues. Germline loops: CDR1 MNHNY, CDR2 SVGAGI (reference sequence). CDR3 sequence reads: CASSKQGAYEQYF. CDR3 bases: TGTGCCAGCAGTAAACAGGGGGCCTACGAGCAGTACTTC.

The chain recombines TRBV6-5 with TRBJ2-1, with TRBD2 matching over 7 bases. Losses at the gene ends were 7 bases for V and 5 bases for J; bases not matched to a gene: 11. Germline lookup yields CDR1 MNHEY and CDR2 SVGAGI. CDR3 size: 15 residues. DNA of the CDR3: TGTGCCAGCAACGGACACGGCGGGAGCGACAATGAGCAGTTCTTC. Amino acids: CASNGHGGSDNEQFF.

The chain is built from TRBV19 and TRBJ2-3; 7 bases align to TRBD2. CDR3 size: 13 residues. V lost 7 bases and J lost 5; bases outside the gene matches: 6. Germline V gene data show CDR1 as LNHDA and CDR2 as SQIVND (reference sequence). CDR3 region: CASTGRERDTQYF. The CDR3 bases are TGTGCCAGTACAGGGAGGGAGAGAGATACGCAGTATTTT. Full variable domain (remainder filled in from reference TRBV19 and TRBJ2-3): DGGITQSPKYLFRKEGQNVTLSCEQNLNHDAMYWYRQDPGQGLRLIYYSQIVNDFQKGDIAEGYSVSREKKESFPLTVTSAQKNPTAFYLCASTGRERDTQYFGPGTRLTVL.

V gene TRBV2 combines with J gene TRBJ1-2, with D unclear. This CDR3 has 11 residues. CDR1 is SNHLY and CDR2 is FYNNEI in the germline V gene. Trimming took off 4 bases at V and 6 bases at J, with 6 bases between the two ends. The CDR3 DNA sequence: TGTGCCAGCAGTGCCATAGATGGCTACACCTTC. Its translation: CASSAIDGYTF. The full variable domain, its missing parts supplied by reference TRBV2 and TRBJ1-2, is EPEVTQTPSHQVTQMGQEVILRCVPISNHLYFYWYRQILGQKVEFLVSFYNNEISEKSEIFDDQFSVERPDGSNFTLKIRSTKLEDSAMYFCASSAIDGYTFGSGTRLTVV.

This clone was picked up one time. This rearrangement joins TRBV7-9 to TRBJ2-1, with TRBD2 identical over 10 bases. Losses at the gene ends were 5 bases for V and 5 bases for J; bases not matched to a gene: 6. CDR3 size: 15 residues. Germline values: CDR1 SEHNR, CDR2 FQNEAQ (reference sequence). CDR3 sequence reads: CASSALAGIHNEQFF. CDR3 sequence (DNA): TGTGCCAGCAGCGCACTAGCGGGAATCCACAATGAGCAGTTCTTC. Full variable domain (outside the CDR3, taken from reference TRBV7-9 and TRBJ2-1): DTGVSQNPRHKITKRGQNVTFRCDPISEHNRLYWYRQTLGQGPEFLTYFQNEAQLEKSRLLSDRFSAERPKGSFSTLEIQRTEQGDSAMYLCASSALAGIHNEQFFGPGTRLTVL.

This chain connects TRBV2 to TRBJ1-2; perhaps TRBD1 as D (5 bases). The germline gives CDR1 SNHLY, CDR2 FYNNEI. This CDR3 is 14 amino acids long. Trimming pared 7 bases from V and 0 bases from J, leaving 12 bases between. Written as DNA, the CDR3 is TGTGCCAGCACCGGGGGTCGGACTAACTATGGCTACACCTTC. This translates into CASTGGRTNYGYTF.

The rearrangement joins TRBV2 to TRBJ2-7; D is perhaps TRBD1 (6 bases). CDR1 SNHLY and CDR2 FYNNEI come from the germline V gene. This CDR3 contains 14 residues. The V end was cut by 3 bases, the J end by 4 bases, with 13 bases between. The CDR3 protein is CASSEGPRGYEQYF. For the CDR3, the DNA is TGTGCCAGCAGTGAGGGTCCCAGGGGATACGAGCAGTACTTC.

The chain has TRBV5-4 and TRBJ1-2; TRBD1 aligns across 7 bases. V dropped 0 bases and J dropped 4; count of bases not matched to a gene: 3. Germline V gene lookup returns CDR1 SGHNT and CDR2 YYREEE (reference sequence). The CDR3 sequence is 14 residues long. The CDR3 loop is CASSLDRGSYGYTF. In DNA form, the CDR3 reads TGTGCCAGCAGCTTGGACAGGGGCAGCTATGGCTACACCTTC.

The chain employs TRBV5-6 and TRBJ1-4; 9 bases match TRBD1. CDR3 length: 15 residues. Germline CDR1 and CDR2: SGHDT and YYEEEE. J was trimmed by 4 bases and V by 7 bases; bases with no gene match: 8. In nucleotides, the CDR3 is TGTGCCAGCGACTCGCGGGGACAGGGTAATGAAAAACTGTTTTTT. It codes for CASDSRGQGNEKLFF.

This clone was picked up one time. The V and J genes are TRBV5-4 and TRBJ1-4, with D uncertain. In germline, CDR1 is SGHNT, CDR2 YYREEE (reference sequence). The CDR3 has 15 residues. V shed 0 bases and J shed 0 bases, with 6 bases lying between them. For the CDR3, the DNA is TGTGCCAGCAGCTTGGGAACTTCAACTAATGAAAAACTGTTTTTT. Amino acid sequence: CASSLGTSTNEKLFF.